This T cell receptor beta chain is from a study of early T cells in non-severe SARS-CoV-2 infection. CDR3 length: 15 amino acids. Germline V gene data show CDR1 as SEHNR and CDR2 as FQNEAQ (reference sequence). With V trimmed by 5 bases and J by 4 bases, 9 bases remained unmatched. Tagging with unique molecular identifiers was applied to individual cDNA molecules. TCRdb reanalysed the 5' RACE reads using MiXCR and keeps one entry per CDR3 protein. The sample carries 55,000 to 80,000 distinct CDR3 sequences, approximately 9.2% recorded once. The TCR was taken from an adult who was a healthcare worker with PCR-confirmed SARS-CoV-2 infection or an uninfected control (not recorded which). The source material was whole blood, sampled at baseline. The V gene is TRBV7-9, the J gene TRBJ2-5; 8 bases are shared with TRBD1. CDR3 loop: CASSPTTGETETQYF. DNA of the CDR3: TGTGCCAGCAGCCCCACGACAGGGGAAACAGAGACCCAGTACTTC.